This TCR beta chain was identified in a study of blood T cell repertoires in COVID-19. Study overall: Sites across the United States, Italy and Spain contributed samples from acute and convalescent COVID-19. PBMCs, B-cell-depleted T cells, or T cells provided the cDNA or gDNA that made up the material.

Authors' methods: For nucleated cells, counts were estimated from reference gene primer amplification. TCRdb's copy holds only in-frame clones and misses some; the assay was immunoSEQ multiplex PCR. The V and J calls and clone size come from that table; D and trimming were worked out from the DNA. The sample yields 50,000 to 65,000 clones, less than 95% seen once. CDR3 length: 16 amino acids. Germline CDR1 reads SGHTA; CDR2 reads FQGNSA. V lost 1 base and J lost 1; bases outside the gene matches: 7. V gene TRBV7-2 combines with J gene TRBJ2-7; the match to TRBD1 covers 7 bases. The sequence was collected from a man aged 50-59 years with acute or convalescent COVID-19. The sequencing input was peripheral blood. The CDR3 loop is CASSLGARGSSYEQYF. As DNA, the CDR3 is TGTGCCAGCAGCTTAGGGGCCAGGGGGAGTTCCTACGAGCAGTACTTC.